There are a few counts of the clone carrying this TCR beta chain. Its target is unknown. This sample was included in a study of T cells after yellow fever vaccination. Study-wide background: Low-cell-number fractions underwent preparation using SMART-Seq v4 Ultra Low Input. Study observations and caveats: Bulk-population clonotypes that are abundant could appear as contaminants in FACS-sorted repertoires.

Germline CDR1 and CDR2: SEHNR and FQNEAQ (reference sequence). Losses at the gene ends were 6 bases for V and 2 bases for J; bases not matched to a gene: 11. The CDR3 length is 17 residues. A 5'RACE template-switching step, the method used to make TCR cDNA, added a universal primer site and UMIs. TCRdb used MiXCR to reprocess the 5' RACE reads, holding one entry per CDR3 protein. The sample has over 300,000 distinct CDR3 sequences; 3.6% are singletons. V gene TRBV7-9 combines with J gene TRBJ2-5, with TRBD1 matching 11 bases. The TCR was taken from a young man who received the YFV17D yellow fever vaccine. The sequencing here drew on PBMCs, taken on the day of the yellow fever booster vaccination. CDR3 in amino acids: CASSRPDRGPFQETQYF. Here the CDR3 DNA reads TGTGCCAGCAGTCGTCCGGACAGGGGGCCCTTTCAAGAGACCCAGTACTTC.